The subject of this entry is one T cell receptor beta chain. Its antigen remains unidentified. The PCR made use of 60 Vbeta and 13 Jbeta primers. Profiled with immunoSEQ multiplex PCR; TCRdb holds only in-frame clones, not every one. This sample has 150,000 to 200,000 clones, with roughly 87% found just once. The data were taken from a study of cytomegalovirus exposure and HLA in healthy donors. On the study more broadly: When just under 400 donors were genotyped, 80% to 90% of them were found to fall in the Caucasian-associated ancestry cluster.

Per the germline V gene, CDR1 is LGHNA and CDR2 is YSLEER. The CDR3 has 15 amino acids. With V trimmed by 4 bases and J by 2 bases, 3 bases remained unmatched. Study-wide points: A prior analysis recorded that most TCR beta V segments were productive about 87% or about 30% of the time. High specificity and sensitivity for cytomegalovirus status were reported for the classifier.

This TCR derives from a girl in the first two years of life in good health and CMV-seronegative. V and J are TRBV4-3 and TRBJ2-5; 11 positions match TRBD2. The sequencing input was PBMCs. CDR3 sequence (DNA): TGCGCCAGCAGCCCTACTAGCGGGAGTCAAGAGACCCAGTACTTC. It yields the protein CASSPTSGSQETQYF.